This record looks at one T cell receptor beta chain sequence and its context. This table comes from immunoSEQ multiplex PCR, and its TCRdb copy is limited to in-frame clones, with some not included. The repertoire includes roughly 100,000 clones, around nine tenths of them detected once, and 1.5% to 2% sits in the top ten. This entry comes from a study of OX40 agonist ivuxolimab in advanced cancers. Background on the study: Patients were treated with ivuxolimab, an agonistic anti-OX40 (CD134) antibody. Each patient was given ivuxolimab into a vein every 2 weeks, at 0.01 to 10 mg/kg.

Collection of blood occurred at baseline, at cycle 4 day 1, and at cycle 7 day 1. The CDR3 spans 14 residues. Germline-derived CDR1 and CDR2 are SGDLS and YYNGEE. The V gene lost 4 bases and the J gene lost 1 base, with 9 bases spanning the gap. The chain uses TRBV9 and TRBJ1-5, with D unclear. The sample was CD4+ or CD8+ T cells sorted from blood, taken in a trial of the OX40 agonist ivuxolimab. The TCR sequence derives from an adult with an advanced solid tumor such as melanoma, head and neck, liver or kidney cancer. The CDR3 DNA sequence: TGTGCCAGCAGCCGCCCGGTCAGCAATCAGCCCCAGCATTTT. Protein product: CASSRPVSNQPQHF. Based on the CDR3 plus reference TRBV9 and TRBJ1-5, the full variable domain is DSGVTQTPKHLITATGQRVTLRCSPRSGDLSVYWYQQSLDQGLQFLIQYYNGEERAKGNILERFSAQQFPDLHSELNLSSLELGDSALYFCASSRPVSNQPQHFGDGTRLSIL.